This T cell receptor beta chain stems from a study of identical twins. TCRdb independently ran MiXCR on the 5' RACE reads; one entry per CDR3 protein. This table holds hundreds of thousands of distinct CDR3 sequences, over 8.5% found once. Study-wide results and caveats: Out-of-frame alpha sequences shared by twins showed excess low generation probability. Twins shared beta out-of-frame sequences in excess, but this excess was weaker.

On this clonotype itself: Its matching antigen is unknown. At one of its ends the junction is not consistent with the germline gene, which may arise from a read error.

The CDR3 spans 9 residues. Germline CDR1 is KGHSH and CDR2 is LQKENI. A further study also used this sample, focusing on yellow fever vaccine responses in identical twins. That report notes: Twins reportedly mounted vaccine T cell responses that seemed partly convergent, partly personalized.

Source material: PBMCs. The receptor comes from a young woman in good health. The rearrangement links TRBV18 to TRBJ2-3; possibly TRBD1 or TRBD2 for D (5 bases each). For the CDR3, the DNA is TGTGCCAGCTCACCGGGGACCAATTTT. Translating gives CASSPGTNF.